This T cell receptor beta chain was identified in a study of metastatic and nonmetastatic thyroid tumors. Study summary: Repertoires of blood and of tissue (tumor or nodule) from malignant and benign thyroid patients were compared.

Of note for this clone: The antigen is not known.

Not a single patient had been given any form of treatment at any point before undergoing thyroid surgery. Original methodology: A classifier for distant metastasis in papillary thyroid cancer was constructed using CDR3 differences observed across clinicopathological groups. TCRdb re-called the PCR reads via MiXCR. The V and J calls and clone size are TCRdb's, not the authors'. Here the sample spans under 30,000 clones, 3.5% to 5% being singletons. Study results and limitations: Malignant thyroid tumors reportedly exceeded benign nodules significantly in TCR beta diversity, with the difference appearing in blood and tumor.

Per the germline V gene, CDR1 is SGHRS and CDR2 is YFSETQ. The CDR3 consists of 15 residues. J was trimmed by 4 bases and V by 0 bases; bases with no gene match: 3. Sequencing was carried out using blood. The chain carries TRBV5-1 and TRBJ2-3, with 9 positions matching TRBD2. The clonotype was recovered from a female donor with papillary thyroid cancer or a benign thyroid nodule (not recorded which). Some clones in this sample may be carry-over from other donors' samples. Here the CDR3 reads CASSLVLAGADTQYF. The CDR3 DNA follows: TGCGCCAGCAGCTTGGTACTAGCGGGCGCAGATACGCAGTATTTT.